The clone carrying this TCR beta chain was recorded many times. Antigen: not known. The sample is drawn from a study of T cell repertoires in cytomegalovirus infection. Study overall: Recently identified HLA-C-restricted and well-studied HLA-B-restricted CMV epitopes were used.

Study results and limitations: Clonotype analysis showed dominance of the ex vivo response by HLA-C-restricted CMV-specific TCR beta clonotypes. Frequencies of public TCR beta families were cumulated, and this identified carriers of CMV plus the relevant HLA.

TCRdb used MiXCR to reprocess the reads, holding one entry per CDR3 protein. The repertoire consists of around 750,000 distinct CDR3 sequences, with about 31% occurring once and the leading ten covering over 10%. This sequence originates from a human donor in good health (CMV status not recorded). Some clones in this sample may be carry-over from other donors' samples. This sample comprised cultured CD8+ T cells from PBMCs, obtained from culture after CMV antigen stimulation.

For the CDR3, the DNA is TGTGCCAGCAGCCCAGGACAGGGCCTACAAGAGACCCAGTACTTC. This codes for CASSPGQGLQETQYF. The chain is built from TRBV7-6 and TRBJ2-5, with 8 bases lining up with TRBD1. The CDR3 runs 15 residues. Trimming at V came to 5 bases and at J to 2 bases, leaving 7 bases not matched to a gene. CDR1 and CDR2 from the germline V gene are SGHVS and FNYEAQ.